A single sample is the source of the 26 T cell receptor beta chains below, sequenced in a study of graft-versus-host responses after intestinal transplantation (TCRdb year 2021). The time point label, read with the paper, signifies: cells obtained before transplantation from donor or recipient. In mixed lymphocyte reactions, some 200,000 CFSE-labeled pre-transplant responders were plated with some 200,000 irradiated violet-dye-labeled stimulators and cultured for 6 days. Receptor amplification or capture employed the immunoSEQ multiplex PCR assay. In TCRdb, the immuneACCESS table is reduced to in-frame sequences with V and J assigned. These tables do not hold every clone; where another copy was compared, an unresolved V gene accounts for under half, and the others remain unexplained. The sample table contains a few thousand clones; only one count was recorded for around 27% of them. Approximately 7% of the sample is held by the ten biggest clonotypes.

This sample comprised alloreactive CD8+ T cells from a mixed lymphocyte reaction culture, obtained before intestinal transplant. Read against the paper, the sample's cell subset or site label means: CFSE-low proliferating T cells sorted from roughly six-day pre-transplant mixed lymphocyte reaction (GvH or HvG direction). The receptors were sampled from a human patient who received an intestinal transplant.

This clone occurred a few times. The J gene is TRBJ2-7, the V gene TRBV19; 12 positions match TRBD2. This CDR3 has 15 residues. The germline CDR1 and CDR2 sequences are LNHDA and SQIVND (reference sequence). V lost 5 bases and J lost 3; bases outside the gene matches: 5. The CDR3 DNA is TGTGCCAGTAGTCCACTAGCGGGAGGCCTCTACGAGCAGTACTTC. It translates to CASSPLAGGLYEQYF.

This clone was observed a handful of times. The V gene is TRBV6-7, the J gene TRBJ1-4; TRBD1 might be the D (6 bases). Being an ORF, TRBV6-7 has a function that is uncertain. CDR3 length equals 16 residues. The V and J ends lost 2 bases and 3 bases respectively, with 13 bases between them. CDR3 coding DNA: TGTGCCAGCAGTTACACCTCAGGGGAAGCTAATGAAAAACTGTTTTTT. This codes for CASSYTSGEANEKLFF.

V and J are TRBV25-1 and TRBJ2-7; TRBD2 aligns across 11 bases. Germline CDR1 is MGHDK and CDR2 is SYGVNS. The length of the CDR3 is 16 residues. With V trimmed by 6 bases and J by 2 bases, 9 bases remained unmatched. The CDR3 coding sequence is TGTGCCAGCAGCGCTTCCGGGACTAGCGGCCCCTACGAGCAGTACTTC. It codes for CASSASGTSGPYEQYF.

The table lists this clone with a few counts. The J gene is TRBJ1-1, the V gene TRBV6-1; D call uncertain. Per the germline V gene, CDR1 is MNHNS and CDR2 is SASEGT. This CDR3 spans 13 amino acids. The V gene lost 5 bases and the J gene lost 3 bases, with 10 bases spanning the gap. The CDR3 region is CASSLSEYTEAFF. CDR3 nucleotide sequence: TGTGCCAGCAGTTTATCAGAGTACACTGAAGCTTTCTTT.

The gene calls are TRBV5-1 and TRBJ1-1; TRBD1 is a possible D gene (6 bases). Trimming took off 0 bases at V and 0 bases at J, with 12 bases between the two ends. The CDR3 length is 16 residues. Per the germline V gene, CDR1 is SGHRS and CDR2 is YFSETQ. In DNA form, the CDR3 reads TGCGCCAGCAGCTTGGACAGGGTATGGCTGAACACTGAAGCTTTCTTT. Its translation: CASSLDRVWLNTEAFF.

There are a few counts of this clone. The chain links TRBV4-2 to TRBJ2-1; D may be TRBD1 (5 bases). V lost 5 bases to trimming and J lost 0 bases, with 11 bases between them. There are 15 residues in the CDR3. The germline V gene has CDR1 LGHNA and CDR2 YNFKEQ. The CDR3, as DNA: TGTGCCAGCAGCTTGAAAACAGGCTCCTACAATGAGCAGTTCTTC. This sequence encodes CASSLKTGSYNEQFF.

This clone was recorded a few times. This chain connects TRBV27 to TRBJ2-7, with 8 bases fitting TRBD1. The germline V gene has CDR1 MNHEY and CDR2 SMNVEV (reference sequence). J was trimmed by 0 bases and V by 2 bases; bases with no gene match: 6. The CDR3 covers 16 residues. CDR3: CASSLQQGDLSYEQYF. In DNA form, the CDR3 reads TGTGCCAGCAGTTTACAACAGGGGGACCTCTCCTACGAGCAGTACTTC.

By frequency in the sample, this clone is large. The chain couples TRBV6-6 to TRBJ1-2, with D uncertain. The V gene lost 6 bases and the J gene lost 6 bases, with 14 bases spanning the gap. The V gene's germline CDR1 is MNHNY and CDR2 SVGAGI (reference sequence). The CDR3 extends over 13 amino acids. In nucleotides, the CDR3 is TGTGCCAGCAGCCAAGCTCCGATAGATGGCTACACCTTC. Translated, it gives CASSQAPIDGYTF.

The V call is TRBV9, the J call TRBJ2-6; 9 nucleotides agree with TRBD1. The CDR3 contains 18 residues. Trimming took 0 bases from V and 2 from J; bases not matched to a gene: 6. Germline CDR1 and CDR2: SGDLS and YYNGEE. The CDR3 coding sequence is TGTGCCAGCAGCGTAGTGGGGACAGGGTTCCCTGGGGCCAACGTCCTGACTTTC. Its protein product is CASSVVGTGFPGANVLTF.

On this clone itself: Other DNA sequences in this specimen translate into the identical CDR3. This chain uses TRBV5-6 with TRBJ1-5, with D possibly being TRBD1 (5 bases). The length of the CDR3 is 14 residues. Looked up from germline, CDR1 is SGHDT and CDR2 is YYEEEE. Trimming took off 3 bases at V and 6 bases at J, with 13 bases between the two ends. The CDR3 region is CASSWGGGGQPQHF. CDR3 sequence (DNA): TGTGCCAGCAGCTGGGGTGGGGGAGGTCAGCCCCAGCATTTT. The full variable domain, completed using reference TRBV5-6 and TRBJ1-5, is DAGVTQSPTHLIKTRGQQVTLRCSPKSGHDTVSWYQQALGQGPQFIFQYYEEEERQRGNFPDRFSGHQFPNYSSELNVNALLLGDSALYLCASSWGGGGQPQHFGDGTRLSIL.

Regarding this clone: This likely reflects a read error, since a far larger clone is one base away. This chain links TRBV5-5 with TRBJ1-2; D unresolved. Trimming removed 4 bases from V and 4 bases from J, with 20 bases in between. CDR3 length equals 16 residues. Germline values: CDR1 SGHKS, CDR2 YYEKEE (reference sequence). The DNA for the CDR3 is TGTGCCAGCAGCCAAGATGGAACCCAGGAGGCCTATGGCTACACCTTC. The encoded protein is CASSQDGTQEAYGYTF.

This clone is judged medium-sized. This chain connects TRBV30 to TRBJ2-7; the D is unclear. The CDR3 sequence is 13 residues long. The germline V gene has CDR1 GTSNPN and CDR2 SVGIG (reference sequence). V was pared by 1 base and J by 3 bases, with 10 bases between. CDR3 coding DNA: TGTGCCTGGAGTGCTGAGACTGGCTACGAGCAGTACTTC. This translates into CAWSAETGYEQYF.

This clone has just one count. The V call is TRBV7-9, the J call TRBJ1-2; D not resolved. The CDR3 spans 16 residues. V lost 3 bases and J 0 bases, leaving 14 bases between the germline ends. Germline V gene sequence: CDR1 SEHNR, CDR2 FQNEAQ (reference sequence). The CDR3 loop reads CASSFKGWRTNYGYTF. Written as DNA, the CDR3 is TGTGCCAGCAGCTTTAAGGGTTGGAGAACTAACTATGGCTACACCTTC.

This clone was detected only a few times. The chain couples TRBV18 to TRBJ2-3; no firm D call. V lost 3 bases and J lost 4, with 2 bases in between. CDR3 length: 11 residues. CDR1 is KGHSH, CDR2 LQKENI, per germline. CDR3 bases: TGTGCCAGCTCACCCTCAGATACGCAGTATTTT. This sequence encodes CASSPSDTQYF.

This clone was seen only a few times. The CDR3 bases are TGCGCCAGCAGCCAAGGGAGTTCGGGTGTTTACGAGCAGTACTTC. Translating it yields CASSQGSSGVYEQYF. The rearrangement uses TRBV4-3 and TRBJ2-7; D not resolved. Germline loops: CDR1 LGHNA, CDR2 YSLEER. V lost 1 base to trimming and J lost 4 bases, with 14 bases between them. The CDR3 is 15 amino acids.

The chain is built from TRBV7-9 and TRBJ2-7; D gene ambiguous. Trimming shortened V by 4 bases and J by 0 bases, and 4 bases separated the two germline ends. Germline values: CDR1 SEHNR, CDR2 FQNEAQ (reference sequence). CDR3 size: 12 residues. The CDR3 is CASSYDSYEQYF. The CDR3 region has the DNA TGTGCCAGCAGCTACGACTCCTACGAGCAGTACTTC.

This clone is labeled as medium-sized (0.01 to 0.1%). The genes are TRBV28 and TRBJ1-5; D remains ambiguous. Trimming shortened V by 4 bases and J by 2 bases, and 15 bases separated the two germline ends. Germline V gene sequence: CDR1 MDHEN, CDR2 SYDVKM. This CDR3 has 16 amino acids. CDR3 DNA sequence: TGTGCCAGCAGTTCGGCCTTGGGGAATGGCAATCAGCCCCAGCATTTT. This encodes CASSSALGNGNQPQHF.

The genes are TRBV7-9 and TRBJ2-1; D is unresolved. There are 14 residues in the CDR3. V was trimmed by 5 bases and J by 8 bases, leaving 16 bases between them. In germline, CDR1 is SEHNR, CDR2 FQNEAQ (reference sequence). The CDR3 DNA sequence: TGTGCCAGCAGCCCACAGTCCGGTCCTGATGAGCAGTTCTTC. Its translation is CASSPQSGPDEQFF.

This sequence joins TRBV4-1 and TRBJ2-7; D is unresolved. CDR1 MGHRA and CDR2 YSYEKL come from the germline V gene. With 1 base removed from V and 2 bases from J, the gap between germline ends came to 9 bases. CDR3 length equals 14 residues. The CDR3: CASSQVSEAYEQYF. Written as DNA, the CDR3 is TGCGCCAGCAGCCAAGTATCAGAGGCCTACGAGCAGTACTTC.

There are a few counts of this clone. This rearrangement joins TRBV27 to TRBJ2-7; 11 bases line up with TRBD1. The V gene end was trimmed by 4 bases and the J gene end by 2 bases; junction bases not matched to a gene: 1. Looked up from germline, CDR1 is MNHEY and CDR2 is SMNVEV (reference sequence). CDR3 length equals 14 residues. CDR3 coding DNA: TGTGCCAGCAGTTGGGGACAGGGGGCCTACGAGCAGTACTTC. It is translated as CASSWGQGAYEQYF.

This chain links TRBV9 with TRBJ2-1, with 7 bases identical to TRBD2. V shed 4 bases and J 9 bases; nucleotides not matched to a gene: 13. From germline, CDR1 is SGDLS and CDR2 YYNGEE. The CDR3 covers 15 residues. CDR3 DNA sequence: TGTGCCAGCAGCCCCCACCCAGGACTAGAGGTTGAGCAGTTCTTC. Translating it yields CASSPHPGLEVEQFF.

This clone is labeled as medium-sized (0.01 to 0.1%). This CDR3 reads CASSTGFLAYEQYF. In DNA, the CDR3 is TGTGCCAGTAGTACCGGGTTCCTGGCCTACGAGCAGTACTTC. The chain has TRBV19 and TRBJ2-7, with no clear D. CDR3 length equals 14 residues. V gave up 4 bases and J gave up 2 bases, with 12 bases separating them. Per germline, CDR1 LNHDA and CDR2 SQIVND (reference sequence). Full variable domain (rest looked up from reference TRBV19 and TRBJ2-7): DGGITQSPKYLFRKEGQNVTLSCEQNLNHDAMYWYRQDPGQGLRLIYYSQIVNDFQKGDIAEGYSVSREKKESFPLTVTSAQKNPTAFYLCASSTGFLAYEQYFGPGTRLTVT.

This clone was observed a single time. A much larger clone is a single base away; this may be a read error. This chain joins TRBV5-1 and TRBJ2-7; D may be TRBD1 (6 bases). V dropped 0 bases and J dropped 6 bases, with 16 bases sitting between them. Per germline, CDR1 SGHRS and CDR2 YFSETQ. This CDR3 comprises 15 residues. The CDR3 DNA is TGCGCCAGCAGCTTGGTAGGAACAGGGTATCCCGAGCAGTACTTC. Its protein product is CASSLVGTGYPEQYF.

A few counts support this clone. This chain joins TRBV30 and TRBJ2-1, with 8 nucleotides matching TRBD2. The CDR3 covers 16 residues. Germline CDR1 GTSNPN, CDR2 SVGIG (reference sequence). With 5 bases clipped from V and 2 bases from J, the junction kept 11 bases outside the gene matches. The CDR3 DNA is TGTGCCTGGGGAGAAGCGGGAGTCGGCCCCTACAATGAGCAGTTCTTC. This gives the protein CAWGEAGVGPYNEQFF.

This clone was observed once. This rearrangement joins TRBV6-5 to TRBJ2-2; D might be TRBD1 or TRBD2, each matching 5 bases. The ends were cut back, 6 bases at V and 5 bases at J, with 7 bases in the middle. Germline values: CDR1 MNHEY, CDR2 SVGAGI. The CDR3 is made up of 12 amino acids. CDR3 sequence reads: CASSWGTGELFF. In nucleotides, the CDR3 is TGTGCCAGCAGCTGGGGGACCGGGGAGCTGTTTTTT.

Sample share makes this clone medium-sized (0.01 to 0.1%). J is TRBJ2-5 and V is TRBV2; D is ambiguous. The CDR3 contains 15 residues. V was pared by 7 bases and J by 0 bases, with 15 bases between. Germline assignment: CDR1 SNHLY and CDR2 FYNNEI. CDR3 sequence (DNA): TGTGCCAGCATTAGTCCGACCAGCTACCAAGAGACCCAGTACTTC. Protein product: CASISPTSYQETQYF.